This T cell receptor beta chain was documented in a study of early T cells in non-severe SARS-CoV-2 infection. Study information: From unsorted whole blood, bulk RNA was sequenced, and the chains remained unpaired. Overall study findings and caveats: Private and CD4 specificities were missed by VDJdb matching, skewed to anti-spike CD8.

In regard to this clonotype: The antigen is not known.

Germline CDR1 and CDR2: SGHAT and FQNNGV. V lost 5 bases and J 5 bases, leaving 24 bases between the germline ends. This CDR3 spans 17 amino acids. cDNA molecules, individually, were tagged with unique molecular identifiers. TCRdb recomputed calls from the 5' RACE reads with MiXCR, one row per CDR3 protein. The table lists tens of thousands of distinct CDR3 sequences, roughly an eighth of them singletons. Sample: whole blood. The receptor was derived from an adult who was a healthcare worker with PCR-confirmed SARS-CoV-2 infection or an uninfected control (not recorded which). The chain links TRBV11-2 to TRBJ1-2, with D perhaps TRBD1 (6 bases). Here the CDR3 reads CASSLSGDSATLYGYTF. CDR3 DNA: TGTGCCAGCAGCCTATCAGGGGATTCAGCAACCTTATATGGCTACACCTTC.